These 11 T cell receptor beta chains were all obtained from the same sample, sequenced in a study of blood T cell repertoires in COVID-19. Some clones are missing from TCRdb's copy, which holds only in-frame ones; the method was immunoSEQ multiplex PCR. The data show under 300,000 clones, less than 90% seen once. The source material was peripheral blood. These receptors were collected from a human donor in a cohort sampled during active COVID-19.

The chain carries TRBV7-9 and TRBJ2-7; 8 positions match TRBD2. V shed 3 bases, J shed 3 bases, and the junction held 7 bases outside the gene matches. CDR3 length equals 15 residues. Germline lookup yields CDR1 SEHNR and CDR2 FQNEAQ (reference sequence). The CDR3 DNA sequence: TGTGCCAGCAGCTTGAGAACTAGCGGAGACTACGAGCAGTACTTC. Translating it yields CASSLRTSGDYEQYF.

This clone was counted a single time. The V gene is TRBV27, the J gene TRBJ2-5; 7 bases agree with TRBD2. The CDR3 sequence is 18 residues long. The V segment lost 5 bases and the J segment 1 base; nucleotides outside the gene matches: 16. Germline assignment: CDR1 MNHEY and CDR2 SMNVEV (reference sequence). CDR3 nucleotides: TGTGCCAGCAGTGCTTACCCTCGAGCGGGGCCACGCCAAGAGACCCAGTACTTC. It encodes CASSAYPRAGPRQETQYF.

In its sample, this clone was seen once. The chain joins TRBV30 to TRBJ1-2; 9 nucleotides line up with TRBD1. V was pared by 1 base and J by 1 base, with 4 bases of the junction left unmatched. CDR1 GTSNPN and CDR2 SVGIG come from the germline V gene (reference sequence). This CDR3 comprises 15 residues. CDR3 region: CAWSAQTGGNYGYTF. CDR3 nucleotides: TGTGCCTGGAGTGCACAGACAGGGGGTAACTATGGCTACACCTTC.

CDR3 bases: TGTGCCAGCAGTCTCCTTGGCGGGACGGTCCCAGATACGCAGTATTTT. Protein product: CASSLLGGTVPDTQYF. The V and J genes are TRBV28 and TRBJ2-3, with D possibly TRBD2 on 6 matching bases. Germline V gene sequence: CDR1 MDHEN, CDR2 SYDVKM. This CDR3 contains 16 residues. The ends were cut back, 5 bases at V and 4 bases at J, with 19 bases in the middle.

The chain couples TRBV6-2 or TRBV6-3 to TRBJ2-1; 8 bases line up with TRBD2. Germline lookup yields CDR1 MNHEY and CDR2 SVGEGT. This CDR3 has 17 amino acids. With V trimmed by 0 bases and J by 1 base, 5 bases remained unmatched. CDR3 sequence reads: CASSYSPSGSSYNEQFF. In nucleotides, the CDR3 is TGTGCCAGCAGTTACTCGCCTAGCGGGTCTTCCTACAATGAGCAGTTCTTC.

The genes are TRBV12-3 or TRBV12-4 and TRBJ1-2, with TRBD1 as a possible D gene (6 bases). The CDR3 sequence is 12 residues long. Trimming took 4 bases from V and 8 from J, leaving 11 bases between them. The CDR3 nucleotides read TGTGCCAGCAGTTCACAGGGTGGAGGCTACACCTTC. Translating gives CASSSQGGGYTF.

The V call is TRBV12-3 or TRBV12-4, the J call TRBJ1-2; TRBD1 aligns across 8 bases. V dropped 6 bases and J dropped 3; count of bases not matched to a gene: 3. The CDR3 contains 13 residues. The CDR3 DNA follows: TGTGCCAGCAGCCAGGGGGCGGACTATGGCTACACCTTC. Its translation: CASSQGADYGYTF.

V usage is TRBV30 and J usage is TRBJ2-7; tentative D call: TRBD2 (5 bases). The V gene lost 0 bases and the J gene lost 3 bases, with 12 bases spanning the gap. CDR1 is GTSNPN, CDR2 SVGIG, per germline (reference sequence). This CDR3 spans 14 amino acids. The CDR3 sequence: CAWSVGGSGYEQYF. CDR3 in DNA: TGTGCCTGGAGTGTGGGTGGGAGTGGCTACGAGCAGTACTTC.

The CDR3 loop is CASSFGTGSEKLFF. CDR3 nucleotides: TGTGCCAGCAGCTTCGGGACAGGGTCCGAAAAACTGTTTTTT. The chain is built from TRBV7-9 and TRBJ1-4; 9 bases line up with TRBD1. The J segment lost 8 bases and the V segment lost 3 bases, leaving 4 bases of the junction unmatched. The CDR3 runs to 14 residues. Germline V gives CDR1 SEHNR, CDR2 FQNEAQ (reference sequence).

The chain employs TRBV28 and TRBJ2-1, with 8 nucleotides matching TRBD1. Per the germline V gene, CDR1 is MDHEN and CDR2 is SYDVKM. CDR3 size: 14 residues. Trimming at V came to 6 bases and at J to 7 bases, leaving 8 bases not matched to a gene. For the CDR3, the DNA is TGTGCCAGCAGACTACAGGGGGAGTGGAATGAGCAGTTCTTC. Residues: CASRLQGEWNEQFF. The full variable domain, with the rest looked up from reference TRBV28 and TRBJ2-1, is DVKVTQSSRYLVKRTGEKVFLECVQDMDHENMFWYRQDPGLGLRLIYFSYDVKMKEKGDIPEGYSVSREKKERFSLILESASTNQTSMYLCASRLQGEWNEQFFGPGTRLTVL.

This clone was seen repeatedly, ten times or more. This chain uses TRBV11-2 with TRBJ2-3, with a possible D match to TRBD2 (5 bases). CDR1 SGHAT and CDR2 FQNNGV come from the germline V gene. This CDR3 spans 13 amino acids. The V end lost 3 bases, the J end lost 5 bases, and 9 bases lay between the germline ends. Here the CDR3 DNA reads TGTGCCAGCAGCTTTCTCCGGGGAGATACGCAGTATTTT. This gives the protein CASSFLRGDTQYF.